The 27 T cell receptor beta chains listed next were all sequenced from one sample in a study of shared clonotypes between healthy human individuals. Positive CCR7 selection of CD45RO-negative cells yielded the naive CD8 cells, and terminally differentiated effector memory CD45RA+ cells were excluded. Libraries were prepared by immunoSEQ multiplex PCR; TCRdb keeps only in-frame clonotypes and omits some of them. The repertoire holds roughly 2 million clones, with about 95% as singletons. Material: naive CD8+ T cells sorted from blood. These receptors all come from a man aged 18-30 years in good health.

With regard to this clone: Distinct nucleotide sequences in the sample also encode this CDR3. The chain employs TRBV15 and TRBJ1-1; D gene uncertain. Germline values: CDR1 LNHNV, CDR2 YYDKDF (reference sequence). V lost 1 base, J lost 5 bases, and 8 bases lay in between. This CDR3 region has 13 residues. This CDR3 is CATSRGGGTEAFF. The CDR3, as DNA: TGTGCCACCAGCAGAGGTGGCGGAACTGAAGCTTTCTTT.

This clone is a singleton in its sample. V usage is TRBV30 and J usage is TRBJ1-1; unclear D gene. V was trimmed by 5 bases and J by 0 bases, leaving 7 bases between them. Germline assignment: CDR1 GTSNPN and CDR2 SVGIG (reference sequence). This CDR3 has 12 amino acids. CDR3 protein: CAWGRVNTEAFF. The CDR3 coding sequence is TGTGCCTGGGGTAGGGTGAACACTGAAGCTTTCTTT.

This rearrangement joins TRBV27 to TRBJ2-4, with TRBD2 identical over 15 bases. Unmatched junction bases numbered 6, after V lost 2 bases and J lost 1 base. This CDR3 contains 19 residues. Germline V gives CDR1 MNHEY, CDR2 SMNVEV (reference sequence). The CDR3 protein is CASSLPGLAGGRAKNIQYF. CDR3 in DNA: TGTGCCAGCAGTTTACCGGGACTAGCGGGGGGCCGTGCCAAAAACATTCAGTACTTC.

In DNA, the CDR3 is TGTGCCAGCAGCTTAGATCGTACTAGCGGGTTCACAGATACGCAGTATTTT. Translation gives CASSLDRTSGFTDTQYF. J is TRBJ2-3 and V is TRBV11-2; 9 bases map to TRBD2. Germline CDR1 and CDR2: SGHAT and FQNNGV. The CDR3 spans 17 residues. Losses at the gene ends were 0 bases for V and 2 bases for J; bases not matched to a gene: 6.

This chain's CDR3 is CATSRDRERDIDYGYTF. CDR3 DNA: TGTGCCACCAGCAGAGATCGGGAAAGGGACATCGACTATGGCTACACCTTC. The chain employs TRBV15 and TRBJ1-2, with a possible D match to TRBD1 (6 bases). The germline gives CDR1 LNHNV, CDR2 YYDKDF (reference sequence). The CDR3 loop spans 17 amino acids. The ends were cut back, 0 bases at V and 3 bases at J, with 17 bases in the middle.

This chain uses TRBV4-2 with TRBJ2-1, with D possibly being TRBD2 (6 bases). Germline CDR1 LGHNA, CDR2 YNFKEQ. The CDR3 totals 18 residues. V lost 0 bases and J 5 bases, leaving 20 bases between the germline ends. The CDR3, as DNA: TGTGCCAGCAGCCAAGATCGGGCTAGCGTCACGGAGGACAATGAGCAGTTCTTC. Translated, it gives CASSQDRASVTEDNEQFF.

V and J are TRBV7-3 and TRBJ2-2; maybe TRBD2 (6 bases). Germline lookup yields CDR1 SGHTA and CDR2 FQGTGA. The V gene lost 3 bases and the J gene lost 7 bases, with 9 bases spanning the gap. This CDR3 is 13 amino acids long. The CDR3 nucleotides read TGTGCCAGCAGCTTGGGGCGGGACGGGGAGCTGTTTTTT. Translated, it gives CASSLGRDGELFF.

V is TRBV7-8 and J is TRBJ2-2; 8 positions agree with TRBD1. In germline, CDR1 is SGHVS, CDR2 FQNEAQ. This CDR3 is 14 amino acids long. Trimming at V came to 5 bases and at J to 9 bases, leaving 8 bases not matched to a gene. CDR3 in DNA: TGTGCCAGCAGCCGTGGACAGGGAGAATGGGAGCTGTTTTTT. This encodes CASSRGQGEWELFF.

V usage is TRBV14 and J usage is TRBJ2-1; D gene unclear. Germline V CDR1 and CDR2: SGHDN, FVKESK. Trimming took 0 bases from V and 9 from J, leaving 9 bases between them. The CDR3 is 13 residues long. Written as DNA, the CDR3 is TGTGCCAGCAGCCAAGATGTCGGGCTTGAGCAGTTCTTC. It codes for CASSQDVGLEQFF.

The chain uses TRBV11-2 and TRBJ2-3, with 10 positions matching TRBD2. J gave up 2 bases and V 4 bases, and 3 bases lay outside the gene matches. Germline V gene lookup returns CDR1 SGHAT and CDR2 FQNNGV. The CDR3 has 15 residues. The CDR3 loop reads CASSSGLADTDTQYF. The CDR3 region has the DNA TGTGCCAGCAGCTCCGGACTAGCGGACACAGATACGCAGTATTTT.

The chain has TRBV5-1 and TRBJ2-7; TRBD2 is a possible D gene (5 bases). The CDR3 loop spans 12 amino acids. The V end lost 5 bases, the J end lost 7 bases, and 13 bases lay between the germline ends. Germline CDR1 and CDR2: SGHRS and YFSETQ. The DNA for the CDR3 is TGCGCCAGCAGTACGGGATTAGGGGAGCAGTACTTC. This gives the protein CASSTGLGEQYF. The complete variable domain, with remaining parts taken from reference TRBV5-1 and TRBJ2-7, reads KAGVTQTPRYLIKTRGQQVTLSCSPISGHRSVSWYQQTPGQGLQFLFEYFSETQRNKGNFPGRFSGRQFSNSRSEMNVSTLELGDSALYLCASSTGLGEQYFGPGTRLTVT.

The CDR3 nucleotides are TGTGCCAGCAGTGAACCGGGACAGGGAAGCTCCTACGAGCAGTACTTC. As protein: CASSEPGQGSSYEQYF. This rearrangement joins TRBV6-1 to TRBJ2-7, with 9 bases that match TRBD1. In germline, CDR1 is MNHNS, CDR2 SASEGT. This CDR3 contains 16 residues. V trimming: 2 bases; J trimming: 0 bases; junction bases outside the gene matches: 5.

The V and J genes are TRBV9 and TRBJ1-1; D perhaps matches TRBD1 (5 bases). This CDR3 spans 13 amino acids. The ends were cut back, 0 bases at V and 5 bases at J, with 8 bases in the middle. Germline CDR1 and CDR2: SGDLS and YYNGEE. Written as DNA, the CDR3 is TGTGCCAGCAGCGTAGATTGGGGGACTGAAGCTTTCTTT. This translates into CASSVDWGTEAFF.

The chain is built from TRBV7-9 and TRBJ2-3; 8 bases fit TRBD2. Germline CDR1 and CDR2: SEHNR and FQNEAQ (reference sequence). The CDR3 runs to 18 residues. Unmatched junction bases numbered 16, after V lost 3 bases and J lost 5 bases. CDR3 coding DNA: TGTGCCAGCAGCTTTTCGGGAGTGGCGGGGGGCCCGCGAGATACGCAGTATTTT. This sequence encodes CASSFSGVAGGPRDTQYF. The complete variable domain, with remaining parts taken from reference TRBV7-9 and TRBJ2-3, reads DTGVSQNPRHKITKRGQNVTFRCDPISEHNRLYWYRQTLGQGPEFLTYFQNEAQLEKSRLLSDRFSAERPKGSFSTLEIQRTEQGDSAMYLCASSFSGVAGGPRDTQYFGPGTRLTVL.

The V and J genes are TRBV5-1 and TRBJ2-5; a possible D gene is TRBD1 (6 bases). V gave up 0 bases and J gave up 5 bases, with 11 bases separating them. The germline V gene has CDR1 SGHRS and CDR2 YFSETQ. The CDR3 is 14 residues long. CDR3 in amino acids: CASSLVVGAETQYF. DNA of the CDR3: TGCGCCAGCAGCTTGGTAGTGGGGGCCGAGACCCAGTACTTC.

This chain uses TRBV5-5 with TRBJ2-7; maybe TRBD2 (6 bases). CDR1 and CDR2 from the germline V gene are SGHKS and YYEKEE (reference sequence). The CDR3 consists of 14 residues. V was trimmed by 6 bases and J by 2 bases, leaving 15 bases between them. CDR3 in amino acids: CASNSRDFTYEQYF. The CDR3 DNA reads TGTGCCAGCAACTCCCGGGACTTTACCTACGAGCAGTACTTC. Together with reference TRBV5-5 and TRBJ2-7, the CDR3 gives the full variable domain: DAGVTQSPTHLIKTRGQQVTLRCSPISGHKSVSWYQQVLGQGPQFIFQYYEKEERGRGNFPDRFSARQFPNYSSELNVNALLLGDSALYLCASNSRDFTYEQYFGPGTRLTVT.

The genes are TRBV18 and TRBJ2-7; D uncertain. Trimming removed 0 bases from V and 5 bases from J, with 14 bases in between. CDR1 and CDR2 from the germline V gene are KGHSH and LQKENI. There are 15 residues in the CDR3. The CDR3 DNA reads as TGTGCCAGCTCACCACCGGATTTTGGTGGGGACGAGCAGTACTTC. It translates to CASSPPDFGGDEQYF.

This clone was observed once. The V and J genes are TRBV5-1 and TRBJ2-3; possibly TRBD1 for D (5 bases). Trimming took 3 bases from V and 2 from J, leaving 13 bases between them. This CDR3 has 15 amino acids. Per germline, CDR1 SGHRS and CDR2 YFSETQ. In DNA form, the CDR3 reads TGCGCCAGCAGCTCCCGTGGGGCCTACACAGATACGCAGTATTTT. Translating it yields CASSSRGAYTDTQYF.

This clone was seen once. The rearrangement uses TRBV7-6 and TRBJ1-2, with D unresolved. Between the trimmed V and J ends, which lost 1 base and 7 bases, there was a span of 7 bases. From germline, CDR1 is SGHVS and CDR2 FNYEAQ. The CDR3 extends over 12 amino acids. The CDR3, as DNA: TGTGCCAGCAGCTTAGATGGCTCTGGCTACACCTTC. This codes for CASSLDGSGYTF.

The chain couples TRBV4-2 to TRBJ1-2, with D perhaps matching TRBD1 (6 bases). Germline loops: CDR1 LGHNA, CDR2 YNFKEQ. This CDR3 has 15 amino acids. The germline V and J ends were trimmed by 0 bases and 3 bases, with 11 bases remaining between them. CDR3 in DNA: TGTGCCAGCAGCCAAGAACCCGGGGGCGACTATGGCTACACCTTC. It is translated as CASSQEPGGDYGYTF.

The chain links TRBV7-9 to TRBJ1-4; the D is unclear. The CDR3 extends over 15 amino acids. Germline loops: CDR1 SEHNR, CDR2 FQNEAQ (reference sequence). V gave up 5 bases and J gave up 7 bases, with 17 bases separating them. CDR3 sequence reads: CASSTHSDRGEKLFF. CDR3 bases: TGTGCCAGCAGCACGCACAGCGACCGGGGTGAAAAACTGTTTTTT.

The rearrangement uses TRBV6-1 and TRBJ2-5, with no clear D. The CDR3 extends over 11 amino acids. Germline V gene lookup returns CDR1 MNHNS and CDR2 SASEGT. Trimming stripped 7 bases from V and 7 bases from J, with 10 bases between. CDR3 residues: CASKTTSTQYF. The CDR3, as DNA: TGTGCCAGCAAAACTACGTCGACCCAGTACTTC.

Regarding this clone: Other DNA sequences in this specimen translate into the identical CDR3. This chain connects TRBV5-1 to TRBJ2-3, with D hard to call. Germline V gives CDR1 SGHRS, CDR2 YFSETQ. The V end was cut by 2 bases, the J end by 3 bases, with 4 bases between. This CDR3 is built from 12 residues. CDR3 in amino acids: CASSFSTDTQYF. The CDR3 DNA reads TGCGCCAGCAGCTTCTCAACAGATACGCAGTATTTT. The whole variable domain, remainder taken from reference TRBV5-1 and TRBJ2-3, is KAGVTQTPRYLIKTRGQQVTLSCSPISGHRSVSWYQQTPGQGLQFLFEYFSETQRNKGNFPGRFSGRQFSNSRSEMNVSTLELGDSALYLCASSFSTDTQYFGPGTRLTVL.

This clone was detected a few times. This sample includes further DNA sequences coding for the same CDR3. The gene calls are TRBV27 and TRBJ2-7, with D uncertain. The CDR3 is 13 amino acids. Germline V gives CDR1 MNHEY, CDR2 SMNVEV (reference sequence). V was cut by 0 bases and J by 3 bases, with 6 bases left in between. The CDR3 region is CASSLSPGYEQYF. Here the CDR3 DNA reads TGTGCCAGCAGTTTATCCCCAGGCTACGAGCAGTACTTC.

J is TRBJ1-2 and V is TRBV10-2, with D unresolved. Germline CDR1 reads WSHSY; CDR2 reads SAAADI. Trimming removed 3 bases at V and 7 bases at J, with 12 bases between. The CDR3 is made up of 13 amino acids. The CDR3 nucleotides read TGCGCCAGCAGTGAAAGAGGAATGGTTGGCTACACCTTC. Encoded protein: CASSERGMVGYTF.

The genes are TRBV10-2 and TRBJ1-1; 7 bases agree with TRBD1. Germline V CDR1 and CDR2: WSHSY, SAAADI. The CDR3 is made up of 16 amino acids. V lost 3 bases, J lost 2 bases, and 9 bases stayed unmatched. CDR3 sequence: CASSEYRGALNTEAFF. CDR3 sequence (DNA): TGCGCCAGCAGTGAATACAGGGGCGCCCTCAACACTGAAGCTTTCTTT.

This sequence joins TRBV29-1 and TRBJ2-1, with TRBD2 matching over 11 bases. The J segment lost 4 bases and the V segment lost 8 bases, leaving 7 bases of the junction unmatched. Per germline, CDR1 SQVTM and CDR2 ANQGSEA. This CDR3 comprises 14 residues. DNA for the CDR3: TGCAGCACGACCGGGACTAGCGGATACAATGAGCAGTTCTTC. It specifies CSTTGTSGYNEQFF.